The 3 T cell receptor beta chains below all came from one sample that was sequenced in a study of regulatory T cells in long-lasting Graves disease (dated by TCRdb to the early 2020s). What the time point label conveys for this sample: newly diagnosed GD, antithyroid drugs for less than 3 months. For both TCR sequencing and RNA sequencing, RNA was extracted from PBMCs using TRIzol. Library prep was done by multiplex PCR. This sample was sequenced with an Illumina HiSeq 4000. To build TCR beta libraries, CDR3 regions were amplified by Arm-PCR using iRepertoire HTBI primers. TCRdb redid the processing of the public reads, applying fastp at Q25 and MiXCR, and retained in-frame beta chains. Merged by CDR3 protein, the rows form single entries marked with the most common genes and DNA. In this sample the table shows approximately 230,000 distinct CDR3 sequences, about 16% of which occur a single time. The ten largest clones represent about 20% of the sample.

The sample consisted of peripheral blood mononuclear cells (PBMCs), taken at new diagnosis, from a patient treated with antithyroid drugs. The receptors originated from a female donor with Graves disease.

This clonotype was counted at least ten times. V is TRBV12-3 or TRBV12-4 and J is TRBJ2-7; 9 nucleotides match TRBD1. The CDR3 is made up of 15 amino acids. Germline trimming cut 5 bases from V and 0 bases from J; bases unmatched to any gene: 5. The CDR3 coding sequence is TGTGCCAGCAGTGGGAGACAGGGGGTCTCCTACGAGCAGTACTTC. It is translated as CASSGRQGVSYEQYF.

This clonotype was found many times. The V and J genes are TRBV3-1 and TRBJ1-2; D remains unclear. CDR3 length: 13 amino acids. The germline CDR1 and CDR2 sequences are LGHDT and YNNKEL (reference sequence). Trimming took off 4 bases at V and 3 bases at J, with 9 bases between the two ends. CDR3 coding DNA: TGTGCCAGCAGCCCTCGGAGAGACTATGGCTACACCTTC. It encodes CASSPRRDYGYTF.

This clonotype was seen repeatedly, ten times or more. This chain uses TRBV30 with TRBJ2-3; D is unclear. CDR3 length equals 15 residues. Trimming stripped 4 bases from V and 1 base from J, with 15 bases between. Germline assignment: CDR1 GTSNPN and CDR2 SVGIG (reference sequence). CDR3 sequence (DNA): TGTGCCTGGACCACTGGGGTGACACGCACAGATACGCAGTATTTT. Residues: CAWTTGVTRTDTQYF.